These 22 T cell receptor beta chains were sequenced from one sample in a study of cytomegalovirus exposure and HLA in healthy donors. It was with 60 Vbeta and 13 Jbeta primers that the PCR ran. Here immunoSEQ multiplex PCR was the method, and the copy in TCRdb shows in-frame clones only, minus some. Among around 150,000 clones listed, about 80% were seen once. Specimen: PBMCs. These receptors were taken from a middle-aged man in good health and CMV-seropositive.

This clone was observed once. In DNA form, the CDR3 reads TGTGCCAGCAGCTCGACTCGGGGTTCCTGGGAGCAGTACTTC. Encoded protein: CASSSTRGSWEQYF. V gene TRBV5-4 combines with J gene TRBJ2-7; TRBD2 is a possible D gene (5 bases). V lost 3 bases, J lost 7 bases, and 17 bases lay in between. Per the germline V gene, CDR1 is SGHNT and CDR2 is YYREEE (reference sequence). The CDR3 is 14 amino acids.

DNA of the CDR3: TGTGCCACCAGCAGAGCACTAGCGCCCGATACGCAGTATTTT. Translating it yields CATSRALAPDTQYF. The V gene is TRBV15, the J gene TRBJ2-3, with 7 bases lining up with TRBD2. Looked up from germline, CDR1 is LNHNV and CDR2 is YYDKDF (reference sequence). The CDR3 sequence is 14 residues long. V lost 1 base and J lost 6; bases outside the gene matches: 4.

This CDR3 is CASSFQPGQGADYGYTF. The CDR3 DNA follows: TGTGCCAGCAGTTTTCAGCCGGGACAGGGAGCCGACTATGGCTACACCTTC. V and J are TRBV27 and TRBJ1-2; 9 nucleotides line up with TRBD1. Germline V gives CDR1 MNHEY, CDR2 SMNVEV (reference sequence). With 3 bases clipped from V and 3 bases from J, the junction kept 11 bases outside the gene matches. The CDR3 has 17 amino acids.

Concerning this clone: At the DNA level, this CDR3 is encoded by other sequences in the same sample as well. J is TRBJ2-1 and V is TRBV19, with 9 positions matching TRBD1. Per germline, CDR1 LNHDA and CDR2 SQIVND (reference sequence). This CDR3 comprises 13 residues. The J segment lost 4 bases and the V segment lost 7 bases, leaving 2 bases of the junction unmatched. In DNA, the CDR3 is TGTGCCAGTAAGGACAGGGGATACAATGAGCAGTTCTTC. This encodes CASKDRGYNEQFF.

The chain recombines TRBV9 with TRBJ1-2, with 8 bases lining up with TRBD1. V shed 4 bases and J 4 bases; nucleotides not matched to a gene: 6. The CDR3 length is 14 residues. Germline CDR1 SGDLS, CDR2 YYNGEE. CDR3 protein: CASSIGQGIYGYTF. CDR3 nucleotides: TGTGCCAGCAGCATTGGACAGGGAATCTATGGCTACACCTTC.

The CDR3 spells CASSVENSGATDTQYF. As DNA, the CDR3 is TGTGCCAGCAGCGTAGAAAATAGCGGGGCCACAGATACGCAGTATTTT. This sequence joins TRBV9 and TRBJ2-3; 8 nucleotides agree with TRBD2. Per the germline V gene, CDR1 is SGDLS and CDR2 is YYNGEE. Trimming at V came to 0 bases and at J to 2 bases, leaving 5 bases not matched to a gene. This CDR3 region has 16 residues.

Here the CDR3 DNA reads TGCGCCAGCAGCTTGGGTATATTGAACACTGAAGCTTTCTTT. It specifies CASSLGILNTEAFF. V usage is TRBV5-1 and J usage is TRBJ1-1; D call uncertain. V shed 0 bases and J shed 0 bases, with 6 bases lying between them. The CDR3 covers 14 residues. CDR1 and CDR2 (germline): SGHRS, YFSETQ.

With respect to this clone: Germline and junction disagree at one end, which may indicate a read error. The sample carries other DNA sequences with the same CDR3. The chain has TRBV5-6 and TRBJ2-6, with D possibly being TRBD1 (6 bases). CDR1 and CDR2 from the germline V gene are SGHDT and YYEEEE. The CDR3 is 18 amino acids. This CDR3 is CASSLKQGFFPGANVLTF. CDR3 nucleotide sequence: TGCGCCAGCAGCTTGAAACAGGGTTTTTTCCCTGGGGCCAACGTCCTGACTTTC.

This sequence joins TRBV10-3 and TRBJ2-1; TRBD1 matches 10 bases. V lost 6 bases, J lost 6 bases, and 5 bases stayed unmatched. Looked up from germline, CDR1 is ENHRY and CDR2 is SYGVKD. The CDR3 extends over 14 amino acids. This CDR3 is CAIRRQGALNEQFF. The CDR3 nucleotides are TGTGCCATCAGGAGACAGGGGGCGCTCAATGAGCAGTTCTTC.

The genes are TRBV7-9 and TRBJ2-5; TRBD2 matches at 9 bases. The germline gives CDR1 SEHNR, CDR2 FQNEAQ (reference sequence). The CDR3 is made up of 17 amino acids. The J segment lost 5 bases and the V segment lost 0 bases, leaving 10 bases of the junction unmatched. The CDR3 here is CASSLAEASGMVETQYF. CDR3 in DNA: TGTGCCAGCAGCTTAGCCGAGGCTAGCGGGATGGTTGAGACCCAGTACTTC.

J is TRBJ2-1 and V is TRBV29-1; D is undetermined. Trimming pared 2 bases from V and 4 bases from J, leaving 6 bases between. The CDR3 runs 12 residues. Germline V gene data show CDR1 as SQVTM and CDR2 as ANQGSEA. CDR3: CSVEQVYNEQFF. The CDR3, as DNA: TGCAGCGTTGAACAGGTTTACAATGAGCAGTTCTTC.

The V call is TRBV5-1, the J call TRBJ1-1; D uncertain. Germline values: CDR1 SGHRS, CDR2 YFSETQ. Trimming removed 4 bases from V and 6 bases from J, with 16 bases in between. The CDR3 has 14 amino acids. CDR3: CASSLGTLGAEAFF. The CDR3 bases are TGCGCCAGCAGCCTCGGCACCCTGGGCGCTGAAGCTTTCTTT.

The chain carries TRBV28 and TRBJ1-5; the match to TRBD1 covers 8 bases. The V gene end was trimmed by 5 bases and the J gene end by 3 bases; junction bases not matched to a gene: 12. This CDR3 region has 17 residues. Germline values: CDR1 MDHEN, CDR2 SYDVKM. The CDR3 region has the DNA TGTGCCAGCAGTCGGACAGGGTTGCGAGCCTACAATCAGCCCCAGCATTTT. Translation: CASSRTGLRAYNQPQHF.

The chain carries TRBV10-3 and TRBJ2-3; 10 positions agree with TRBD2. The germline CDR1 and CDR2 sequences are ENHRY and SYGVKD. V was clipped by 11 bases and J by 4 bases; unmatched bases: 15. This CDR3 has 16 residues. CDR3 amino acids: CAASGGARLGADTQYF. CDR3 bases: TGTGCCGCCAGCGGGGGGGCCCGGCTCGGCGCAGATACGCAGTATTTT.

The rearrangement joins TRBV5-6 to TRBJ2-2; 7 bases are a match to TRBD2. V lost 1 base, J lost 4 bases, and 7 bases stayed unmatched. From germline, CDR1 is SGHDT and CDR2 YYEEEE. The CDR3 contains 16 residues. Here the CDR3 reads CASSLRLAGFTGELFF. The CDR3 coding sequence is TGTGCCAGCAGCTTGAGACTAGCCGGATTCACCGGGGAGCTGTTTTTT.

This chain joins TRBV7-3 and TRBJ2-2, with TRBD1 identical over 7 bases. V lost 5 bases, J lost 7 bases, and 7 bases stayed unmatched. The CDR3 is 14 amino acids. CDR1 is SGHTA, CDR2 FQGTGA, per germline. The CDR3 nucleotides are TGTGCCAGCAGCCCAGGGGGTCCAGGCGGGGAGCTGTTTTTT. Translating gives CASSPGGPGGELFF.

This chain joins TRBV11-3 and TRBJ2-1, with TRBD1 matching over 8 bases. The CDR3 has 19 amino acids. CDR1 SGHNT and CDR2 YENEEA come from the germline V gene. V dropped 1 base and J dropped 3; count of bases not matched to a gene: 14. The CDR3 reads CASSLGDGQGQGLYNEQFF. The CDR3 DNA is TGTGCCAGCAGCTTAGGAGATGGGCAAGGACAGGGACTCTACAATGAGCAGTTCTTC.

This CDR3 is CASSSDSSDTQYF. Written as DNA, the CDR3 is TGCGCCAGCAGCTCCGACTCTTCAGATACGCAGTATTTT. This chain joins TRBV5-1 and TRBJ2-3; D unresolved. Germline V lookup: CDR1 SGHRS, CDR2 YFSETQ. The germline V and J ends were trimmed by 3 bases and 4 bases, with 9 bases remaining between them. The CDR3 covers 13 residues. Combining the CDR3 with reference TRBV5-1 and TRBJ2-3 gives the whole variable domain KAGVTQTPRYLIKTRGQQVTLSCSPISGHRSVSWYQQTPGQGLQFLFEYFSETQRNKGNFPGRFSGRQFSNSRSEMNVSTLELGDSALYLCASSSDSSDTQYFGPGTRLTVL.

The CDR3 is CASSPGRNTEAFF. In nucleotides, the CDR3 is TGTGCCAGCAGTCCTGGCCGGAACACTGAAGCTTTCTTT. V is TRBV6-6 and J is TRBJ1-1; no clear D. Germline CDR1 reads MNHNY; CDR2 reads SVGAGI (reference sequence). With 5 bases removed from V and 1 base from J, the gap between germline ends came to 8 bases. The CDR3 sequence is 13 residues long.

The chain carries TRBV5-4 and TRBJ2-1; a weak D match, TRBD1 (5 bases). The CDR3 is 14 residues long. Trimming left V 0 bases short and J 5 bases short, with 9 bases between. From germline, CDR1 is SGHNT and CDR2 YYREEE (reference sequence). CDR3 loop: CASSLARQHNEQFF. CDR3 DNA: TGTGCCAGCAGCTTGGCCCGACAGCACAATGAGCAGTTCTTC. The full variable domain, with the rest looked up from reference TRBV5-4 and TRBJ2-1, is ETGVTQSPTHLIKTRGQQVTLRCSSQSGHNTVSWYQQALGQGPQFIFQYYREEENGRGNFPPRFSGLQFPNYSSELNVNALELDDSALYLCASSLARQHNEQFFGPGTRLTVL.

In its sample, this clone was seen once. The chain recombines TRBV7-9 with TRBJ2-1, with TRBD2 identical over 7 bases. CDR1 and CDR2 from the germline V gene are SEHNR and FQNEAQ (reference sequence). The V and J ends lost 11 bases and 8 bases, in that order; junction bases with no gene match: 9. The CDR3 has 12 amino acids. For the CDR3, the DNA is TGTGCCTTAGGCGGGGGAGCGGATGAGCAGTTCTTC. It codes for CALGGGADEQFF.

The rearrangement joins TRBV19 to TRBJ2-7; a possible D gene is TRBD1 (6 bases). The CDR3 totals 13 residues. Trimming removed 5 bases at V and 5 bases at J, with 13 bases between. CDR1 is LNHDA, CDR2 SQIVND, per germline (reference sequence). CDR3 nucleotide sequence: TGTGCCAGTAGTGCACAGGGTTCCCACGAGCAGTACTTC. Protein sequence: CASSAQGSHEQYF.